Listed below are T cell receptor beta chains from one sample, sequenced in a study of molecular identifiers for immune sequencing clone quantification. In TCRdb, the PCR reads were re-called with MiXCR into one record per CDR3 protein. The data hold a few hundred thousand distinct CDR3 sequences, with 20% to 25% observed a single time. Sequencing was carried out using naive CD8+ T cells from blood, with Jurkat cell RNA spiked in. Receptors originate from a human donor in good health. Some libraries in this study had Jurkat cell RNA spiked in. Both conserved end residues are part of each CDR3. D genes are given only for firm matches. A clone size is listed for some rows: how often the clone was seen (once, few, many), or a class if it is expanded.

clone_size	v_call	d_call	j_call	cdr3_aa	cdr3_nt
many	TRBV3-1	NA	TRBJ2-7	CASSQENEQYF	TGTGCCAGCAGCCAAGAGAACGAGCAGTACTTC
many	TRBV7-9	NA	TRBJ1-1	CASTHGGVEAFF	TGTGCCAGCACCCACGGGGGGGTTGAGGCTTTCTTT
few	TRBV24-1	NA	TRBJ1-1	CATSDFTGEAFF	TGTGCCACCAGTGATTTTACGGGTGAAGCTTTCTTT
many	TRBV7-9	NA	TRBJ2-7	CASSNGLSYEQYF	TGTGCCAGCAGCAACGGTCTGTCCTACGAGCAGTACTTC
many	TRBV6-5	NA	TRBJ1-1	CASSVTHVTEAFF	TGTGCCAGCAGTGTGACACATGTCACTGAAGCTTTCTTT
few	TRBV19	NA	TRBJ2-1	CASSISASSNNEQFF	TGTGCCAGTAGTATATCAGCTAGCTCTAACAATGAGCAGTTCTTC
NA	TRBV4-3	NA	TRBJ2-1	CASSPGRQTYNEQFF	TGCGCCAGCAGCCCAGGAAGACAGACGTACAATGAGCAGTTCTTC
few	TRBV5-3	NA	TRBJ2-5	CASSFTGMGQETQYF	TGTGCCAGCAGCTTTACAGGGATGGGCCAAGAGACCCAGTACTTC
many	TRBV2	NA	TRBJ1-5	CASRGGITGYSNQPQHF	TGTGCCAGCAGGGGGGGGATAACGGGCTATAGCAATCAGCCCCAGCATTTT
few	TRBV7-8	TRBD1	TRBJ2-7	CASSLLFTGEYEQYF	TGTGCCAGCAGCTTACTTTTTACAGGGGAATACGAGCAGTACTTC
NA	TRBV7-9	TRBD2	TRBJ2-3	CASSLFQTSADTQYF	TGTGCCAGCAGCTTATTCCAGACTAGCGCAGATACGCAGTATTTC
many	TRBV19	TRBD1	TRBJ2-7	CASSTGQPYEQYF	TGTGCCAGTAGTACGGGACAGCCCTACGAGCAGTACTTC
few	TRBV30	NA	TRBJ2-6	CAWRGGTPTLGERSGANVLTF	TGTGCCTGGAGAGGCGGGACGCCTACACTAGGAGAGCGCTCTGGGGCCAACGTCCTGACTTTC
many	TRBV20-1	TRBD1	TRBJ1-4	CSARVDRDRPSTNEKLFF	TGCAGTGCTAGAGTAGATCGGGACAGACCGTCAACTAATGAAAAACTGTTTTTT